The rows below give T cell receptor beta chains drawn from one sample of a study of blood T cells in healthy people across ages. TCRdb re-derived calls from the 5' RACE reads in MiXCR, one entry per CDR3 protein. The table lists about 1.4 million distinct CDR3 sequences, approximately 59% of them singletons. Sample: blood. The source is a young man in good health. The CDR3 runs from the conserved cysteine through the conserved F or W. A D gene is named only where the DNA matches it firmly. A clone size is listed for some rows: how often the clone was seen (once, few, many), or a class if it is expanded.

D gene,clone size,J gene,V gene,CDR3 DNA,CDR3 protein
TRBD1,NA,TRBJ2-4,TRBV24-1,TGTGCCACCAGTGATGGCAAAGGCACACAGGGGGCTCGAAACATTCAGTACTTC,CATSDGKGTQGARNIQYF
NA,few,TRBJ2-7,TRBV10-3,TGTGCCATCAGTGAGGGTAGAGGGCCCTACGAGCAGTACTTC,CAISEGRGPYEQYF
NA,NA,TRBJ2-3,TRBV7-9,TGTGCCGAGGACACTATTGCAAGCGCTGGCACAGATACGCAGTATTTT,CAEDTIASAGTDTQYF
TRBD2,NA,TRBJ2-7,TRBV20-1,TGCAGTGCTAGGGCAGCGGGAGGCTACGAGCAGTACTTC,CSARAAGGYEQYF
TRBD1,NA,TRBJ2-3,TRBV10-3,TGTGCCATCAGTCGGGACAGAAGCACAGATACGCAGTATTTT,CAISRDRSTDTQYF
NA,NA,TRBJ1-1,TRBV5-1,TGCGCCAGCAGCCTGGTGACCGGAAAGGCTGAAGCTTTCTTT,CASSLVTGKAEAFF
TRBD2,NA,TRBJ2-2,TRBV6-5,TGTGCCAGCAGCACGGGGGGGCCGAGCACCGGGGAGCTGTTTTTT,CASSTGGPSTGELFF
TRBD2,NA,TRBJ2-3,TRBV5-5,TGTGCCAGCAGCTTGGCCGGAGCGGGAGGGCCAACAGATACGCAGTATTTT,CASSLAGAGGPTDTQYF
TRBD1,NA,TRBJ2-5,TRBV28,TGTGCCAGCAGTACAGGGGGCCTTCAAGAGACCCAGTACTTC,CASSTGGLQETQYF
NA,NA,TRBJ2-3,TRBV5-1,TGCGCCAGCAAAGTACAGACCACAGATACGCAGTATTTT,CASKVQTTDTQYF
NA,NA,TRBJ2-7,TRBV20-1,TGCAGTGCTAGAGATAAAGAACAGGCCGGGGGCGAGCAGTACTTC,CSARDKEQAGGEQYF
TRBD1,NA,TRBJ2-7,TRBV7-9,TGTGCCAGCAGCTTACTACAGGGACAGTCCTACGAGCAGTACTTC,CASSLLQGQSYEQYF
NA,NA,TRBJ2-7,TRBV20-1,TGCAGTGCTAGGCCCTCCCGTTACGAGCAGTACTTC,CSARPSRYEQYF
NA,few,TRBJ1-6,TRBV7-9,TGTGCCAGCACCTTTGGTCTGACGGAAGGCAAGAATTCACCCCTCCACTTT,CASTFGLTEGKNSPLHF
NA,few,TRBJ1-2,TRBV25-1,TGTGCCAGCAGTGATCGGGCTAAGGGGAATAATGGCTACACCTTC,CASSDRAKGNNGYTF
NA,NA,TRBJ2-7,TRBV20-1,TGCAGTGCTAGCCCCGGGAGTATTTCCTACGAGCAGTACTTC,CSASPGSISYEQYF
TRBD1,NA,TRBJ2-7,TRBV27,TGTGCCAGCGCCACTCCGGGACAGGGCTACGAGCAGTACTTC,CASATPGQGYEQYF
NA,NA,TRBJ2-7,TRBV11-3,TGTGCCAGCAGCTTATTTGGGAAACCGAACGAGCAGTACTTC,CASSLFGKPNEQYF
TRBD1,NA,TRBJ2-1,TRBV25-1,TGTGCCAGCAGTGAATTGGGACAGGGAAACAATGAGCAGTTCTTC,CASSELGQGNNEQFF
NA,NA,TRBJ2-1,TRBV25-1,TGTGCCAGCGCGACAGCCTACAATGAGCAGTTCTTC,CASATAYNEQFF
NA,few,TRBJ1-3,TRBV20-1,TGCAGTGCAGGTGGAAACACCATATATTTT,CSAGGNTIYF
NA,NA,TRBJ1-2,TRBV24-1,TGTGCCACCAGTGATTTCTCCGGGGATGGCTACACCTTC,CATSDFSGDGYTF
TRBD1,NA,TRBJ2-7,TRBV3-1,TGTGCCAGCATCCAAGACAGGGGCTACGAGCAGTACTTC,CASIQDRGYEQYF
TRBD2,NA,TRBJ2-1,TRBV20-1,TGCAGTGCGGGGCTAGCGGGGGGCCGAACCCTGAATGAGCAGTTCTTC,CSAGLAGGRTLNEQFF
NA,NA,TRBJ1-6,TRBV28,TGTGCCAGCAGCCCCCCGGGGATTTCACCCCTCCACTTT,CASSPPGISPLHF
NA,few,TRBJ1-5,TRBV10-2,TGCGCCAGCATATGGGCAGGGCGGCCGCATCAGCCCCAGCATTTT,CASIWAGRPHQPQHF
NA,NA,TRBJ2-7,TRBV5-1,TGCGCCAGCAGCGTAGACCAGACGGGTTCCTACGAGCAGTACTTC,CASSVDQTGSYEQYF
NA,once,TRBJ2-5,TRBV2,TGTGCCAGCAAGGCGTACGAAGAGACCCAGTACTTC,CASKAYEETQYF
NA,NA,TRBJ2-5,TRBV14,TGTGCCAGCAGCCGGGGGGTCCATGAGCAGTACTTC,CASSRGVHEQYF
NA,NA,TRBJ2-3,TRBV7-9,TGTGCCAGCAGTTCATTTTTTGCAGATACGCAGTATTTT,CASSSFFADTQYF
NA,NA,TRBJ1-2,TRBV7-9,TGTGCCAGCAGCTTAGAGGTAACCGGCTACACCTTC,CASSLEVTGYTF
NA,NA,TRBJ1-3,TRBV5-1,TGCGCCAGCAGCTTGGCCCCTCTTCAGGGGTTCTCTGGAAACACCATATATTTT,CASSLAPLQGFSGNTIYF
NA,NA,TRBJ2-5,TRBV3-1,TGTGCCAGCAGCCAAGAAGGCAGGGAGGAGACCCAGTACTTC,CASSQEGREETQYF
NA,few,TRBJ2-7,TRBV5-6,TGTGCCAGCAGCCTGGTGAATAGCGGCTTAGGGGACGAGCAGTACTTC,CASSLVNSGLGDEQYF
NA,few,TRBJ2-7,TRBV7-8,TGTGCCAGCAGCCCTCCAACTGGAGGGGTGAACGAGCAGTACTTC,CASSPPTGGVNEQYF
NA,NA,TRBJ1-1,TRBV10-3,TGTGCCATCAGTGAGAGGCAGATTGTAACTTTCTTT,CAISERQIVTFF
NA,NA,TRBJ2-1,TRBV4-1,TGCGCCAGCAGCCAAATACAGGGCCCCTACAATGAGCAGTTCTTC,CASSQIQGPYNEQFF
TRBD2,few,TRBJ2-1,TRBV29-1,TGCAGCGTCGGACTAGCGCCCGAATCGGTGCAGTTCTTC,CSVGLAPESVQFF
NA,NA,TRBJ2-7,TRBV27,TGTGCCATCTCCTCCTACGAGCAGTACTTC,CAISSYEQYF
NA,NA,TRBJ2-7,TRBV3-1,TGTGCCAGCAGCCAAGATAGGGGACGCCGCTCCTACGAGCAGTACTTC,CASSQDRGRRSYEQYF
TRBD1,NA,TRBJ2-7,TRBV2,TGTGCCAGCAGTGATCCGGGACAGTCCTCCTACGAGCAGTACTTC,CASSDPGQSSYEQYF
NA,NA,TRBJ2-2,TRBV5-1,TGCGCCAGTGGAGAAAGGAATGGAACCGGGGAGCTGTTTTTT,CASGERNGTGELFF
NA,NA,TRBJ2-4,TRBV20-1,TGCAGTGCTAGAGGGACAGAGAACATTCAGTACTTC,CSARGTENIQYF
NA,NA,TRBJ2-1,TRBV20-1,TGCAGTGCTTCCGGGCCCCCCTACAATGAGCAGTTCTTC,CSASGPPYNEQFF
NA,NA,TRBJ1-4,TRBV19,TGTGCCAGTAATCGAAGGGGGAGTCCTGCAACTAATGAAAAACTGTTTTTT,CASNRRGSPATNEKLFF
TRBD1,NA,TRBJ2-1,TRBV28,TGTGCCAGCAGATCCTTCGGACAGGGTGAGCAGTTCTTC,CASRSFGQGEQFF
NA,NA,TRBJ1-2,TRBV6-1,TGTGCCAGCAGAACAGTGGGAAACTATGGCTACACCTTC,CASRTVGNYGYTF
NA,few,TRBJ2-7,TRBV6-5,TGTGCCAGCAGTTTGGAACCGGGACACTCCTACGAGCAGTACTTC,CASSLEPGHSYEQYF
NA,NA,TRBJ2-5,TRBV7-6,TGTGCCAGCAGCTTACTCCTCCAGGGAGGGGGGGAGACCCAGTACTTC,CASSLLLQGGGETQYF
NA,NA,TRBJ2-3,TRBV5-1,TGCGCCAGCAGCCACGAGGCCATGACAGATACGCAGTATTTT,CASSHEAMTDTQYF
NA,NA,TRBJ2-7,TRBV7-9,TGTGCCAGCAGCACATCAGGGCTAACTTACGAGCAGTACTTC,CASSTSGLTYEQYF
NA,NA,TRBJ2-3,TRBV28,TGTGCCAGCAGCCCCGCTTACATGGACACGCATCACGCGGGGGATACGCAGTATTTT,CASSPAYMDTHHAGDTQYF
NA,NA,TRBJ1-4,TRBV12-3/TRBV12-4,TGTGCCAGCAGTTCCCTCGAGGGAAAACTGTTTTTT,CASSSLEGKLFF